This entry features one T cell receptor (beta chain) sequence. Its antigen is unidentified. PCR involved 60 Vbeta and 13 Jbeta primers. The method was immunoSEQ multiplex PCR; TCRdb's version includes in-frame clones alone and lacks a portion of them. Of about 95,000 clones in the sample, approximately 77% were seen once. The data belong to a study of cytomegalovirus exposure and HLA in healthy donors. General study results and limits: Links to common viral pathogens appeared, in a later analysis, for several of the most significant clusters. Cytomegalovirus status was reportedly diagnosed by the classifier with high sensitivity and specificity.

CDR3 length: 16 residues. With 5 bases removed from V and 3 bases from J, the gap between germline ends came to 21 bases. This sequence joins TRBV5-7 and TRBJ2-7, with D perhaps matching TRBD1 (5 bases). TRBV5-7 is flagged as an ORF with uncertain function. This sequence originates from a woman aged 40 to 50 in good health and CMV-seronegative. The sample was PBMCs. The CDR3 is CASSMNRASGHYEQYF. The CDR3 bases are TGTGCCAGCAGTATGAATAGGGCGTCAGGGCACTACGAGCAGTACTTC.